Shown below are 16 T cell receptor beta chains from a single sample sequenced in a study of blood T cell repertoires in COVID-19. Here immunoSEQ multiplex PCR was the method, and the copy in TCRdb shows in-frame clones only, minus some. The sample yields roughly 300,000 clones, 65% to 90% seen once. Sequencing was done on a sample of peripheral blood. The receptor set was obtained from a human donor in a cohort sampled during active COVID-19.

V gene TRBV5-1 combines with J gene TRBJ2-3; TRBD1 is a possible D gene (5 bases). The length of the CDR3 is 14 residues. Trimming took 8 bases from V and 4 from J, leaving 17 bases between them. Per germline, CDR1 SGHRS and CDR2 YFSETQ. CDR3 coding DNA: TGCGCCAGTAGCAGGTCGCCAGGGTCAGATACGCAGTATTTT. Protein sequence: CASSRSPGSDTQYF.

This clone was counted many times. The rearrangement links TRBV2 to TRBJ1-1, with 10 bases fitting TRBD1. V was pared by 4 bases and J by 3 bases, with 8 bases of the junction left unmatched. This CDR3 spans 16 amino acids. Germline CDR1 and CDR2: SNHLY and FYNNEI. For the CDR3, the DNA is TGTGCCAGCAGTGTATCCGACAGGGGGCTGTACACTGAAGCTTTCTTT. Translated, it gives CASSVSDRGLYTEAFF. Together with reference TRBV2 and TRBJ1-1, the CDR3 gives the full variable domain: EPEVTQTPSHQVTQMGQEVILRCVPISNHLYFYWYRQILGQKVEFLVSFYNNEISEKSEIFDDQFSVERPDGSNFTLKIRSTKLEDSAMYFCASSVSDRGLYTEAFFGQGTRLTVV.

The rearrangement links TRBV5-1 to TRBJ1-1; 11 bases map to TRBD1. In germline, CDR1 is SGHRS, CDR2 YFSETQ. The CDR3 length is 16 residues. V was clipped by 0 bases and J by 5 bases; unmatched bases: 6. The CDR3 DNA follows: TGCGCCAGCAGCTTGGATCCGGGACAGGGGGGAACTGAAGCTTTCTTT. This gives the protein CASSLDPGQGGTEAFF. Full variable domain (missing parts from reference TRBV5-1 and TRBJ1-1): KAGVTQTPRYLIKTRGQQVTLSCSPISGHRSVSWYQQTPGQGLQFLFEYFSETQRNKGNFPGRFSGRQFSNSRSEMNVSTLELGDSALYLCASSLDPGQGGTEAFFGQGTRLTVV.

The V and J genes are TRBV10-1 and TRBJ2-3; D may be TRBD2 (6 bases). Between the trimmed V and J ends, which lost 0 bases and 7 bases, there was a span of 8 bases. This CDR3 has 13 residues. The germline gives CDR1 WNHNN, CDR2 SYGVQD (reference sequence). The DNA for the CDR3 is TGCGCCAGCAGTGAGTCGAGGGACTATACGCAGTATTTT. The encoded protein is CASSESRDYTQYF.

The chain links TRBV28 to TRBJ1-1; no reliable D call. This CDR3 region has 15 residues. CDR1 and CDR2 from the germline V gene are MDHEN and SYDVKM. Trimming took off 2 bases at V and 6 bases at J, with 16 bases between the two ends. The CDR3 sequence: CASSLALKPFAEAFF. CDR3 nucleotides: TGTGCCAGCAGTTTAGCCTTAAAGCCGTTCGCTGAAGCTTTCTTT.

The J gene is TRBJ1-3, the V gene TRBV28; possible D gene TRBD1, 6 bases. Per the germline V gene, CDR1 is MDHEN and CDR2 is SYDVKM. The CDR3 is 13 residues long. V lost 10 bases, J lost 0 bases, and 10 bases lay in between. The CDR3 region is CATGTNSGNTIYF. In DNA, the CDR3 is TGTGCCACCGGGACAAACTCTGGAAACACCATATATTTT.

This clone was counted a single time. V gene TRBV19 combines with J gene TRBJ2-3; D gene unclear. The V and J ends lost 3 bases and 5 bases respectively, with 9 bases between them. Germline V gives CDR1 LNHDA, CDR2 SQIVND (reference sequence). The CDR3 length is 13 residues. The CDR3: CASSMGGGDTQYF. CDR3 nucleotides: TGTGCCAGTAGTATGGGTGGCGGAGATACGCAGTATTTT.

The chain employs TRBV27 and TRBJ1-6; D might be TRBD1 (6 bases). The CDR3 sequence is 12 residues long. Germline V gene sequence: CDR1 MNHEY, CDR2 SMNVEV (reference sequence). Trimming cost V 10 bases and J 7 bases, with 11 bases left between them. CDR3 nucleotides: TGTGCCACCGGGACAAGGAATTCACCCCTCCACTTT. Protein sequence: CATGTRNSPLHF.

This chain joins TRBV12-1 and TRBJ2-1; the table's D call of TRBD1 was not tested on the DNA. TRBV12-1 is a listed pseudogene. The CDR3 consists of 17 residues. This CDR3 is CASSFALGQGSGGEQFF. Written as DNA, the CDR3 is TGTGCCAGCAGCTTTGCGTTGGGACAGGGATCGGGCGGTGAGCAGTTCTTC.

The J gene is TRBJ2-1, the V gene TRBV14; 7 bases map to TRBD2. V lost 4 bases, J lost 5 bases, and 5 bases stayed unmatched. CDR1 is SGHDN and CDR2 is FVKESK in the germline V gene. This CDR3 comprises 14 residues. The CDR3 sequence is CASSRIGRNNEQFF. CDR3 DNA: TGTGCCAGCAGCCGAATCGGGAGGAACAATGAGCAGTTCTTC.

Turning to this clone: Relative to the germline gene, one junction end is altered; a read error may explain this. The chain joins TRBV7-9 to TRBJ2-4, with TRBD1 as a possible D gene (6 bases). This CDR3 contains 14 residues. CDR1 is SEHNR and CDR2 is FQNEAQ in the germline V gene (reference sequence). The CDR3 is CASSLVLAGVASDF. CDR3 DNA sequence: TGTGCCAGCAGCTTAGTTTTGGCAGGGGTCGCTTCGGACTTC.

V usage is TRBV19 and J usage is TRBJ2-1, with 8 bases that match TRBD1. Trimming took 6 bases from V and 7 from J; bases not matched to a gene: 8. CDR3 size: 14 residues. Germline V CDR1 and CDR2: LNHDA, SQIVND (reference sequence). The DNA for the CDR3 is TGTGCCAGTAGAAAGGACAGGGTTGCAAATGAGCAGTTCTTC. It specifies CASRKDRVANEQFF.

The V gene is TRBV29-1, the J gene TRBJ2-5, with a weak D call TRBD2 (5 bases). The CDR3 contains 13 residues. Germline CDR1 is SQVTM and CDR2 is ANQGSEA. V lost 5 bases and J lost 5, with 15 bases in between. The CDR3 protein is CSVPIHGGETQYF. The CDR3 DNA follows: TGCAGCGTTCCGATCCACGGCGGGGAGACCCAGTACTTC.

This clone appeared a few times. V gene TRBV6-5 combines with J gene TRBJ1-6, with D tentatively TRBD1 (6 bases). Germline CDR1 and CDR2: MNHEY and SVGAGI. The CDR3 has 15 amino acids. V was shortened by 6 bases and J by 3 bases, with 12 bases between the two germline ends. The CDR3 loop is CASRRQEIYNSPLHF. The CDR3 region has the DNA TGTGCCAGCAGACGACAGGAGATCTATAATTCACCCCTCCACTTT.

J is TRBJ1-4 and V is TRBV6-1; 7 nucleotides align to TRBD1. The V and J ends lost 6 bases and 8 bases, in that order; junction bases with no gene match: 6. CDR3 length: 13 residues. Per the germline V gene, CDR1 is MNHNS and CDR2 is SASEGT. This CDR3 is CASRSGGTEKLFF. The CDR3 bases are TGTGCCAGCAGGTCAGGGGGTACGGAAAAACTGTTTTTT.

This chain links TRBV29-1 with TRBJ2-4, with a tentative D call TRBD2 (6 bases). V lost 5 bases to trimming and J lost 4 bases, with 9 bases between them. The CDR3 is 12 amino acids. Germline V CDR1 and CDR2: SQVTM, ANQGSEA. Here the CDR3 reads CSVSGGKNIQYF. The CDR3 region has the DNA TGCAGCGTTTCCGGAGGGAAAAACATTCAGTACTTC.